The clone carrying this TCR beta chain was found once. V lost 3 bases, J lost 1 base, and 11 bases lay in between. This CDR3 is 15 amino acids long. Germline CDR1 MDHEN, CDR2 SYDVKM. Study processing details: Amplification of reference gene primers provided the estimated nucleated cell counts. Produced via immunoSEQ multiplex PCR; TCRdb's table is partial and in-frame only. V, J and clone size are those of that table, while D and trimming were read from the DNA. The table includes approximately 25,000 clones, approximately 80% detected once. The sample originates from a study of blood T cell repertoires in COVID-19. At the level of the study: Samples representing acute and convalescent COVID-19 were sourced from the United States, Italy and Spain. The analysed material was cDNA or gDNA that came from T cells, B-cell-depleted T cells, or PBMCs.

The sequence derives from a woman over 75 with acute or convalescent COVID-19. The chain links TRBV28 to TRBJ2-3, with TRBD2 as a possible D gene (6 bases). The sample taken for sequencing was peripheral blood. The CDR3 is CASSLVSSGTDTQYF. The CDR3 coding sequence is TGTGCCAGCAGTTTGGTTTCTAGCGGCACAGATACGCAGTATTTT.